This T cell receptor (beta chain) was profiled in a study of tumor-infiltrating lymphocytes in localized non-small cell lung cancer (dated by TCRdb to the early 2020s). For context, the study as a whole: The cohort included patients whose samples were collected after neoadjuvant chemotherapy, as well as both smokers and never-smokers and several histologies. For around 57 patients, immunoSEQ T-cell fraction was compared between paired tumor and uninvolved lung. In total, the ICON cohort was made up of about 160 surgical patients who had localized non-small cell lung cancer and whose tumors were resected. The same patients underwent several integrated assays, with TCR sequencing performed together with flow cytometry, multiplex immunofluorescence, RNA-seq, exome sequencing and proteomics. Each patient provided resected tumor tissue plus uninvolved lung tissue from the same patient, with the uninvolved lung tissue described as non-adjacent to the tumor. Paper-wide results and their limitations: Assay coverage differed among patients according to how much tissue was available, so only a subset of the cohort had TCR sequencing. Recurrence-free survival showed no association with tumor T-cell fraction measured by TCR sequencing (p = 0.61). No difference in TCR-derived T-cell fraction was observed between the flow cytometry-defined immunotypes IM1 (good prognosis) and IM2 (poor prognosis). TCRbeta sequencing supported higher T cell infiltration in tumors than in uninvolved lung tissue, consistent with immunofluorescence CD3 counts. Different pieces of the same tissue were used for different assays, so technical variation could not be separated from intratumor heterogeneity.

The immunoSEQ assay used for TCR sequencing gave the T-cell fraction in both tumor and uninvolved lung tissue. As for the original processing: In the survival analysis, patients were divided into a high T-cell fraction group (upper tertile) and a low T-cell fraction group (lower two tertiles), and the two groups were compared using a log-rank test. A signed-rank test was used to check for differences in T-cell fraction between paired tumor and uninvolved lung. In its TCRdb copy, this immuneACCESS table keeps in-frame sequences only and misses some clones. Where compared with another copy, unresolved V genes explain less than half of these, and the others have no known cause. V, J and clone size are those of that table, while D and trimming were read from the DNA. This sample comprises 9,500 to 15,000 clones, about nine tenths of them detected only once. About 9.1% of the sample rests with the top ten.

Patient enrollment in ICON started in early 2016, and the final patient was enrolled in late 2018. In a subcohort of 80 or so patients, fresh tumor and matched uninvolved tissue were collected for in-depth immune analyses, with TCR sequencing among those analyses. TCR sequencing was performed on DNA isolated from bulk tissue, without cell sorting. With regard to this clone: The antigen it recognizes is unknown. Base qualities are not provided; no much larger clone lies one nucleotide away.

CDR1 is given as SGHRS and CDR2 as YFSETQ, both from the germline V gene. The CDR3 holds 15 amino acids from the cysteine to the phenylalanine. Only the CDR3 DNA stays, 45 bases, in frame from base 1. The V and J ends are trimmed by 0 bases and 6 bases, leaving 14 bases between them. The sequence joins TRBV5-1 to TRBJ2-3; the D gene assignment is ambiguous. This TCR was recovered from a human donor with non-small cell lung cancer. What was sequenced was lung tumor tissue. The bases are TGCGCCAGCAGCTTGGTATCCGTAGAGCAGGATACGCAGTATTTT. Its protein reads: CASSLVSVEQDTQYF.